This note documents a single T cell receptor (beta chain) sequence. Its antigen is unidentified. Original data processing: A typical sample had some 96,000 TCRs, with about 20,000 to 700,000 overall. TCRdb reanalysed the RACE reads using MiXCR and keeps one entry per CDR3 protein. The V and J calls reflect TCRdb's pipeline rather than the authors' work. The repertoire consists of fewer than 300,000 distinct CDR3 sequences, with about 9.4% occurring once and the leading ten covering around 2.5%. Time point: pre-sensitization, week 0. Treatment noted: therapeutic diphenylcyclopropenone sensitization with weekly scalp DPC. Germline V gene data show CDR1 as ENHRY and CDR2 as SYGVKD. V lost 7 bases to trimming and J lost 5 bases; unmatched junction nucleotides: 4. The CDR3 loop spans 14 amino acids. This sample was included in a study of human T cells and chemical hapten exposure. Study results and limitations: It was expanded TCRs that formed significantly more large CDR3 similarity clusters than controls did.

J is TRBJ2-1 and V is TRBV10-3; 11 nucleotides align to TRBD1. This receptor was obtained from a woman between 40 and 55 years old with alopecia areata. Some clones in this sample may be carry-over from other donors' samples. The input for sequencing was whole blood, taken in connection with sensitization to the hapten diphenylcyclopropenone (DPC). CDR3 nucleotide sequence: TGTGCCATCACGAGGGGACAGGGGGACAATGAGCAGTTCTTC. This codes for CAITRGQGDNEQFF.